This T cell receptor (beta chain) appears in the sequencing data of a study of blood T cell repertoires in COVID-19. The CDR3 is 13 amino acids. V dropped 4 bases and J dropped 0 bases, with 6 bases sitting between them. Per germline, CDR1 WNHNN and CDR2 SYGVQD (reference sequence). Measured with immunoSEQ multiplex PCR; TCRdb has only the in-frame clones, and not every one. In the table there are around 270,000 clones, 80% to 90% of which are singletons. This clone has at least ten counts. The age range of participants was 18 to 89 years, with residence in about 25 US areas. Sequenced material: PBMCs or T cells enriched from blood (not recorded which). The chain recombines TRBV10-1 with TRBJ1-1; D gene ambiguous. This sequence originates from a woman aged 30 to 39 who had recovered from COVID-19. The DNA for the CDR3 is TGCGCCAGCAGTGCCACAGTGAACACTGAAGCTTTCTTT. Translated: CASSATVNTEAFF.